This T cell receptor beta chain was obtained from a study of blood T cell repertoires in COVID-19. Study overall: Specimens from acute and convalescent COVID-19 originated in the United States, Italy and Spain. Nucleic acid was either cDNA or gDNA, and it came from T cells, B-cell-depleted T cells, or PBMCs.

Authors' processing steps: Reference gene primers were amplified, and this amplification served to estimate nucleated cell counts. Assay used: immunoSEQ multiplex PCR; TCRdb lists only in-frame clones, some missing. V and J calls and clone size are copied from that table; D and trimming were computed from the DNA. The table has 300,000 to 400,000 clones, over 75% seen once. Seattle patient enrollment occurred during active infection, with longitudinal follow-up thereafter. This sequence originates from an older woman with COVID-19, enrolled during active disease. Specimen: peripheral blood.

CDR3 amino acids: CASSRSDRGDYGYTF. CDR3 coding DNA: TGTGCCAGCAGCCGATCGGACAGGGGCGACTATGGCTACACCTTC. J is TRBJ1-2 and V is TRBV6-5, with TRBD1 matching over 9 bases. The germline V gene encodes CDR1 MNHEY and CDR2 SVGAGI. The junction had 8 bases not matched to a gene; V was cut back by 6 bases and J by 3 bases. CDR3 length: 15 residues.